This T cell receptor beta chain derives from a study of blood T cell repertoires in COVID-19. Assignments of participants to cohorts depended upon their own reported clinical history. V was pared by 0 bases and J by 4 bases, with 12 bases of the junction left unmatched. Per germline, CDR1 LGHNT and CDR2 FRNRAP. The CDR3 has 18 amino acids. Repertoires were generated with immunoSEQ multiplex PCR, while TCRdb's copy carries only in-frame clones and drops some. The repertoire includes 490,000 or so clones, around 85% of them detected once, and 7% to 10% sits in the top ten. This chain uses TRBV12-5 with TRBJ2-3; 8 bases agree with TRBD1. The receptor's source is an older woman who had recovered from COVID-19. Sequenced material: PBMCs or T cells enriched from blood (not recorded which). Here the CDR3 reads CASGLVKDGQGSPDTQYF. DNA of the CDR3: TGTGCTAGTGGTTTGGTAAAGGACGGACAGGGCTCGCCAGATACGCAGTATTTT.